This entry concerns a single TCR beta chain. This record belongs to a study of blood T cell repertoires in COVID-19. Study in general: Sites in the United States, Italy and Spain provided acute and convalescent COVID-19 samples.

The CDR3 runs to 15 residues. V gave up 1 base and J gave up 2 bases, with 12 bases separating them. Germline loops: CDR1 LGHDT, CDR2 YNNKEL (reference sequence). Repertoires were generated with immunoSEQ multiplex PCR, while TCRdb's copy carries only in-frame clones and drops some. The sample consists of around 130,000 clones, 80% to 90% of them appearing once. This rearrangement joins TRBV3-1 (or the pseudogene TRBV3-2) to TRBJ2-7; tentatively, D is TRBD2 (6 bases). This sequence originates from a man aged 60-69 years with active or convalescent COVID-19. The material sequenced was peripheral blood. The CDR3 reads CASSQAPGEPYEQYF. The CDR3 nucleotides are TGTGCCAGCAGCCAAGCTCCGGGGGAACCCTACGAGCAGTACTTC.